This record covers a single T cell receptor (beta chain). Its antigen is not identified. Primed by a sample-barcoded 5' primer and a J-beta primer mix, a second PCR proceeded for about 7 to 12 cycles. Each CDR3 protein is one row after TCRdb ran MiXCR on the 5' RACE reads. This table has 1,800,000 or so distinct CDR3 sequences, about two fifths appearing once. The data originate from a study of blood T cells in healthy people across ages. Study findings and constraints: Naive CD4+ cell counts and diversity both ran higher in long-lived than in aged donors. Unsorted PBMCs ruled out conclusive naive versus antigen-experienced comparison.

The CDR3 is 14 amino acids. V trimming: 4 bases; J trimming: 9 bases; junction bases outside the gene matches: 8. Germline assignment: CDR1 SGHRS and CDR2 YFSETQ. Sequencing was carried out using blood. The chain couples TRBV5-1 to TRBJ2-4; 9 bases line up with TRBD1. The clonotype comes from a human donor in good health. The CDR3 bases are TGCGCCAGCAGCACCCCGGGACAGGGTGGCATTCAGTACTTC. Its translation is CASSTPGQGGIQYF.